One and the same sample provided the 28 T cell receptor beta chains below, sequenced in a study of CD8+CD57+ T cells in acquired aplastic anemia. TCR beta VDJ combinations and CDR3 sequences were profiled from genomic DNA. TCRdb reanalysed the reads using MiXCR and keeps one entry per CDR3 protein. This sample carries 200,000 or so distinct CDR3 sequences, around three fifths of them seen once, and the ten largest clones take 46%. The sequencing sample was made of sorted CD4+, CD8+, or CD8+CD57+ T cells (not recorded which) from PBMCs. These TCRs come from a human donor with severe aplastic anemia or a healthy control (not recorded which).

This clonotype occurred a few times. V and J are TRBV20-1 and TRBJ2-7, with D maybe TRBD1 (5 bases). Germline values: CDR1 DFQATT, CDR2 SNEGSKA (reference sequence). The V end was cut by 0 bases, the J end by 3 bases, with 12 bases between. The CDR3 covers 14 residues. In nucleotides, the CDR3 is TGCAGTGCTAGAGATCGGCCAGGGTGCTACGAGCAGTACTTC. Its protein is CSARDRPGCYEQYF.

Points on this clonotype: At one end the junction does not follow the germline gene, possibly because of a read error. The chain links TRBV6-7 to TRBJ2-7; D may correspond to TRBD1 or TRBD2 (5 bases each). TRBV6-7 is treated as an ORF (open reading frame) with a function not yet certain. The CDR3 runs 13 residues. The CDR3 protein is CATSARGSYEQYF. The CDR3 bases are TGTGCCACCAGTGCGAGGGGCTCCTACGAGCAGTACTTC.

For the CDR3, the DNA is TGCAGTGCTAATGCCCCAGGGAAATCACCCCTCCACTTT. It translates to CSANAPGKSPLHF. The chain joins TRBV20-1 to TRBJ1-6, with D tentatively TRBD1 (5 bases). CDR1 is DFQATT and CDR2 is SNEGSKA in the germline V gene (reference sequence). This CDR3 comprises 13 residues. The ends were cut back, 4 bases at V and 10 bases at J, with 14 bases in the middle.

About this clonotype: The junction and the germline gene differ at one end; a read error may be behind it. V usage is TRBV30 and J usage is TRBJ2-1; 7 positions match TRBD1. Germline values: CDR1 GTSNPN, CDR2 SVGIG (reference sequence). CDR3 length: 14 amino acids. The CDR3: CARSVGDRENEQFF. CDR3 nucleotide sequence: TGTGCCCGGAGTGTAGGGGACAGAGAAAATGAGCAGTTCTTC.

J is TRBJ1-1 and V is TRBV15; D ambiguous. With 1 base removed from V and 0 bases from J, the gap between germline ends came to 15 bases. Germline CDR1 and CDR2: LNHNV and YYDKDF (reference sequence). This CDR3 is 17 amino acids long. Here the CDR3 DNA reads TGTGCCACCAGCAGAGGTTCGCACCAGGACCTGAACACTGAAGCTTTCTTT. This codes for CATSRGSHQDLNTEAFF.

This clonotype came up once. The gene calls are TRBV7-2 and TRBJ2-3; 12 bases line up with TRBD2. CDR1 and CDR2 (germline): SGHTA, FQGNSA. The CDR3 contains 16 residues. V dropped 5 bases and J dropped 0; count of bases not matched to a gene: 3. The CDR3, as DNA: TGTGCCAGCAGCGCAGGACTAGCGGGAAGCACAGATACGCAGTATTTT. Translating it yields CASSAGLAGSTDTQYF. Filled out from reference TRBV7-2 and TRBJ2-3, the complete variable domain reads GAGVSQSPSNKVTEKGKDVELRCDPISGHTALYWYRQSLGQGLEFLIYFQGNSAPDKSGLPSDRFSAERTGGSVSTLTIQRTQQEDSAVYLCASSAGLAGSTDTQYFGPGTRLTVL.

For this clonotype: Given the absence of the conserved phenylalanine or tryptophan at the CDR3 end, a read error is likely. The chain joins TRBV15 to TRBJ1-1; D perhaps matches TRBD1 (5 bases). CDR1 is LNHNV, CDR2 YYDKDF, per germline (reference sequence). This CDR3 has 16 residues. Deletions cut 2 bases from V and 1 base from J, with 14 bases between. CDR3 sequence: CATSRSPTVANTEAFL. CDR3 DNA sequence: TGTGCCACCAGCAGATCCCCGACAGTTGCGAACACTGAAGCTTTCCTT.

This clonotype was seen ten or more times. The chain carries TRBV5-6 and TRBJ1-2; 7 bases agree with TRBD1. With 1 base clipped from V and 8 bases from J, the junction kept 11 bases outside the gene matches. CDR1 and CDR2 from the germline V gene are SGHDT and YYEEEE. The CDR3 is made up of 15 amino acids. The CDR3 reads CASSLPTGMKNGYTF. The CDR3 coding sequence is TGTGCCAGCAGCTTGCCGACAGGGATGAAGAACGGCTACACCTTC.

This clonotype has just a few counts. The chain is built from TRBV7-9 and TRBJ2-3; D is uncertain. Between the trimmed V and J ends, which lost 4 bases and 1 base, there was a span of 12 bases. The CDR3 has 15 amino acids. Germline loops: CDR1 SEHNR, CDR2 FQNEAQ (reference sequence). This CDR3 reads CASSSTGSGTDTQYF. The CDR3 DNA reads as TGTGCCAGCAGCTCGACCGGATCGGGCACAGATACGCAGTATTTT.

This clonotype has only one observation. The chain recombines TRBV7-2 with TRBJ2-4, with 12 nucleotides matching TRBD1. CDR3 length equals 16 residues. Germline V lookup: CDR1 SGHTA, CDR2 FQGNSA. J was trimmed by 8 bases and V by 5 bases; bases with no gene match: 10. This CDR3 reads CASSPVGQGASDIQYF. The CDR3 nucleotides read TGTGCCAGCAGCCCAGTGGGACAGGGGGCAAGTGACATTCAGTACTTC.

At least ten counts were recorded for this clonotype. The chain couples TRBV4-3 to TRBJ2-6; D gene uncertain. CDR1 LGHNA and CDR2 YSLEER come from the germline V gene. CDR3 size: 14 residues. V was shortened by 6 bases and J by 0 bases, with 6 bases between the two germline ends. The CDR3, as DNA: TGCGCCAGCAGTTACAGCTCTGGGGCCAACGTCCTGACTTTC. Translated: CASSYSSGANVLTF.

CDR3 coding DNA: TGCAGCGTGCCGAGGGTCGGGTATATGAACACTGAAGCTTTCTTT. Protein product: CSVPRVGYMNTEAFF. This rearrangement joins TRBV29-1 to TRBJ1-1; D is unresolved. Germline V gives CDR1 SQVTM, CDR2 ANQGSEA. V was clipped by 6 bases and J by 0 bases, with 17 bases between them. The CDR3 is made up of 15 amino acids.

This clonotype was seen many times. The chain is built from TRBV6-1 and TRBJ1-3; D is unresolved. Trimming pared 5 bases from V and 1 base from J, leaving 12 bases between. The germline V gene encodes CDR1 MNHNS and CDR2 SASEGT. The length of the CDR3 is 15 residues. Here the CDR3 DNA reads TGTGCCAGCAGTATGACACCGGAATCTGGAAACACCATATATTTT. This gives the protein CASSMTPESGNTIYF.

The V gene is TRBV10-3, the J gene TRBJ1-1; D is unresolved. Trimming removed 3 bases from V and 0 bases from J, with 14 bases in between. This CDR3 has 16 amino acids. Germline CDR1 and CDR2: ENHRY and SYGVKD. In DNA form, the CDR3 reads TGTGCCATCAGTGATCGACGGGGATCCCTGAACACTGAAGCTTTCTTT. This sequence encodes CAISDRRGSLNTEAFF.

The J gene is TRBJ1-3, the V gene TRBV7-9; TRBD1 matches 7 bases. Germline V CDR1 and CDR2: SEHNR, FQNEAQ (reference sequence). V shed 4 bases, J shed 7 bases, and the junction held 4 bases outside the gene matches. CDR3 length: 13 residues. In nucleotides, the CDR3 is TGTGCCAGCAGCTCGTTACAGGGGAACACCATATATTTT. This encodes CASSSLQGNTIYF.

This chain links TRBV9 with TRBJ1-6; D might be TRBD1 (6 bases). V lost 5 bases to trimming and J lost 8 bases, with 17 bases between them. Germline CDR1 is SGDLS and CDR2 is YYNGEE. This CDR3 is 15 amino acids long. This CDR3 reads CASSLAGAGDSPLHF. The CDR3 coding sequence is TGTGCCAGCAGTTTGGCGGGGGCAGGGGATTCACCCCTCCACTTT.

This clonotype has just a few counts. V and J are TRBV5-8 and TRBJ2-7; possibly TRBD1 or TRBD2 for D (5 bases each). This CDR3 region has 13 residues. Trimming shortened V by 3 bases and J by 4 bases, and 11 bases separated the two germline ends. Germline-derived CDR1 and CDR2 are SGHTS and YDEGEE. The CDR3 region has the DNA TGTGCCAGCAGCTGGGGGACGGGGTACGAGCAGTACTTC. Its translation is CASSWGTGYEQYF.

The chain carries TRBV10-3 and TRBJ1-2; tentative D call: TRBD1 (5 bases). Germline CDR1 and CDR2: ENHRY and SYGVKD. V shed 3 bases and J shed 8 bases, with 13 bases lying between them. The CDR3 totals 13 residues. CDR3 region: CAISEDQGYGYTF. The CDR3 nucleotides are TGTGCCATCAGTGAAGATCAGGGATACGGCTACACCTTC.

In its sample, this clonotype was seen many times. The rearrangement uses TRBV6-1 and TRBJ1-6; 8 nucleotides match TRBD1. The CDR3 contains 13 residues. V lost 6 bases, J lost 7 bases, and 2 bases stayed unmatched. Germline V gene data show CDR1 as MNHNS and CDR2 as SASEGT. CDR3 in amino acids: CASRDRENSPLHF. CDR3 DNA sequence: TGTGCCAGCAGGGACAGGGAGAATTCACCCCTCCACTTT.

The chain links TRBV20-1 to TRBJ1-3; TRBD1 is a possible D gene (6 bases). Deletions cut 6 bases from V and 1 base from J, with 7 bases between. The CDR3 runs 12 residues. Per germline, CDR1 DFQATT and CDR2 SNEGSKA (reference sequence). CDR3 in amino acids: CSAGGSGNTIYF. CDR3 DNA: TGCAGTGCAGGGGGGTCTGGAAACACCATATATTTT.

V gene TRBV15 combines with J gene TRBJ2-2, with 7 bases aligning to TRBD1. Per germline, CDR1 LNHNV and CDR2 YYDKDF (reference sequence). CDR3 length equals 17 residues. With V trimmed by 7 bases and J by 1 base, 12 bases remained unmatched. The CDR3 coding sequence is TGTGCCACCAAGGGGGCTACCGGGACATTGAACACCGGGGAGCTGTTTTTT. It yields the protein CATKGATGTLNTGELFF. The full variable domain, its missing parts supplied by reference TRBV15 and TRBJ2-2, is DAMVIQNPRYQVTQFGKPVTLSCSQTLNHNVMYWYQQKSSQAPKLLFHYYDKDFNNEADTPDNFQSRRPNTSFCFLDIRSPGLGDTAMYLCATKGATGTLNTGELFFGEGSRLTVL.

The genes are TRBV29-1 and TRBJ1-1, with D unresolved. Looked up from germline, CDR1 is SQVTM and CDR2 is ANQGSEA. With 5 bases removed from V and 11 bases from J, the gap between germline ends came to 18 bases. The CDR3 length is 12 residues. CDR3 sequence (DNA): TGCAGCGTTAAGGACGGGCAGTCCCTCGCTTTCTTT. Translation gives CSVKDGQSLAFF.

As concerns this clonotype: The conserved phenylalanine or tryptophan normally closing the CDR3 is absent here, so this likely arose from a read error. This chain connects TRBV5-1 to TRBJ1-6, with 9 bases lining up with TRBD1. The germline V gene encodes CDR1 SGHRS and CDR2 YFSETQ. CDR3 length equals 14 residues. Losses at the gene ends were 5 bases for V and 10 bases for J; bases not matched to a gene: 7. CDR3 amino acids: CASSNGQGNSPLHL. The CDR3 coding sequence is TGCGCCAGCAGTAACGGACAGGGGAACTCACCCCTCCACCTT.

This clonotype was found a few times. CDR3 in amino acids: CASNSPPGAEAFF. The CDR3, as DNA: TGTGCCAGCAATTCGCCCCCAGGGGCTGAAGCTTTCTTT. The chain recombines TRBV2 with TRBJ1-1; the D gene is possibly TRBD1 (6 bases). In germline, CDR1 is SNHLY, CDR2 FYNNEI. The CDR3 has 13 amino acids. V lost 7 bases, J lost 6 bases, and 15 bases lay in between.

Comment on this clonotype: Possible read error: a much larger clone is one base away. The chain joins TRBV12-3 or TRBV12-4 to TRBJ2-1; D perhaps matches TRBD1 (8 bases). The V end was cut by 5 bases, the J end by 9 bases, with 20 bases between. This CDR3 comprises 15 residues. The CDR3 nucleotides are TGTGCCAGCAGTAGAACAGGGGGGGTATCAGGTGAGCAGTTCTTC. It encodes CASSRTGGVSGEQFF.

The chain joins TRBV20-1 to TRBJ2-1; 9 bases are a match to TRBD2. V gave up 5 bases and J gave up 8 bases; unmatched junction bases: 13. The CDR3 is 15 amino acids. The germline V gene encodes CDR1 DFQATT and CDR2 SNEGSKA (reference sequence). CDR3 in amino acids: CSAPGVAGVQHEQFF. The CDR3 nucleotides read TGCAGTGCTCCGGGGGTAGCGGGAGTCCAACATGAGCAGTTCTTC.

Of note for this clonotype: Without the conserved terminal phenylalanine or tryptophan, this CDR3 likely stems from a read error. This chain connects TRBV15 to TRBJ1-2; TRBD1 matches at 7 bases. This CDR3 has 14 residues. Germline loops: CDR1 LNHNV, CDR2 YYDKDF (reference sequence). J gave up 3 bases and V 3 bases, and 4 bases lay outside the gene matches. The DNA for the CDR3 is TGTGCCACCAGCAGTACAGGGGTGGACTATGGCTACACCCTC. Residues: CATSSTGVDYGYTL.

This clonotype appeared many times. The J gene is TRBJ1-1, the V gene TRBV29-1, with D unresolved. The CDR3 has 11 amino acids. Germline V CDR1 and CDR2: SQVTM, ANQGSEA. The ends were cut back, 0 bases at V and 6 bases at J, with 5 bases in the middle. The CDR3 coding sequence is TGCAGCGTTGAAGATTTCCCTGAAGCTTTCTTT. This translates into CSVEDFPEAFF.